The 29 T cell receptor beta chains listed next were all sequenced from one sample in a study of T cell changes during pregnancy in multiple sclerosis. Libraries were prepared by immunoSEQ multiplex PCR; TCRdb keeps only in-frame clonotypes and omits some of them. The data show tens of thousands of clones, approximately 92% seen once. The source material was peripheral blood, sampled in the third trimester of pregnancy. These receptors originate from a female donor in good health, enrolled as a control in a pregnancy study.

V usage is TRBV6-4 and J usage is TRBJ2-3; 14 positions match TRBD2. CDR1 is MRHNA, CDR2 SNTAGT, per germline. V was pared by 2 bases and J by 5 bases, with 0 bases of the junction left unmatched. This CDR3 is 15 amino acids long. This chain's CDR3 is CASSDGTSGGDTQYF. CDR3 bases: TGTGCCAGCAGTGACGGGACTAGCGGGGGAGATACGCAGTATTTT.

CDR3 in DNA: TGTGCCAGCAAAACACAGGGGCTCACTGAAGCTTTCTTT. Translation: CASKTQGLTEAFF. The chain joins TRBV7-9 to TRBJ1-1; TRBD1 matches at 7 bases. Trimming took 7 bases from V and 4 from J; bases not matched to a gene: 6. Germline V gene sequence: CDR1 SEHNR, CDR2 FQNEAQ (reference sequence). The length of the CDR3 is 13 residues.

J is TRBJ1-2 and V is TRBV6-4, with TRBD1 matching 7 bases. CDR1 and CDR2 (germline): MRHNA, SNTAGT. Trimming took 3 bases from V and 5 from J; bases not matched to a gene: 9. The CDR3 contains 15 residues. CDR3 protein: CASSERTGERYGYTF. Here the CDR3 DNA reads TGTGCCAGCAGTGAAAGAACAGGGGAGAGGTATGGCTACACCTTC.

This clone was counted between two and nine times. This chain joins TRBV4-2 and TRBJ2-5; 9 bases line up with TRBD2. The CDR3 consists of 17 residues. V trimming: 0 bases; J trimming: 5 bases; junction bases outside the gene matches: 10. Germline CDR1 is LGHNA and CDR2 is YNFKEQ. DNA of the CDR3: TGTGCCAGCAGCCAAGAAAAGGGAGCGGGGGGTCGGGAGACCCAGTACTTC. It yields the protein CASSQEKGAGGRETQYF.

The V and J genes are TRBV6-1 and TRBJ1-2, with unresolved D. The CDR3 extends over 11 amino acids. V dropped 6 bases and J dropped 3 bases, with 5 bases sitting between them. Germline V CDR1 and CDR2: MNHNS, SASEGT. DNA for the CDR3: TGTGCCAGCAGCTACGACTATGGCTACACCTTC. It specifies CASSYDYGYTF.

The rearrangement joins TRBV12-5 to TRBJ1-5, with TRBD1 identical over 8 bases. Germline lookup yields CDR1 LGHNT and CDR2 FRNRAP. Trimming took 4 bases from V and 7 from J; bases not matched to a gene: 6. The length of the CDR3 is 14 residues. CDR3 sequence (DNA): TGTGCTAGTGGTTCACAGGGGGAAGGCCAGCCCCAGCATTTT. It encodes CASGSQGEGQPQHF.

This sequence joins TRBV9 and TRBJ2-7; TRBD1 matches 11 bases. V dropped 3 bases and J dropped 2; count of bases not matched to a gene: 4. CDR1 and CDR2 from the germline V gene are SGDLS and YYNGEE. The CDR3 is made up of 15 amino acids. For the CDR3, the DNA is TGTGCCAGCAGCGCGGGACAGGGGGTAGCCTACGAGCAGTACTTC. Translated, it gives CASSAGQGVAYEQYF.

This clone was found once. V usage is TRBV4-3 and J usage is TRBJ2-3; maybe TRBD1 (6 bases). Germline V CDR1 and CDR2: LGHNA, YSLEER. V lost 4 bases, J lost 0 bases, and 11 bases lay in between. The CDR3 loop spans 15 amino acids. The CDR3 loop reads CASSPDSTSTDTQYF. The CDR3 region has the DNA TGCGCCAGCAGCCCGGACAGCACTAGCACAGATACGCAGTATTTT.

The gene calls are TRBV28 and TRBJ1-2; possibly TRBD1 for D (5 bases). V was cut by 2 bases and J by 6 bases, with 13 bases left in between. The CDR3 has 14 residues. Germline V CDR1 and CDR2: MDHEN, SYDVKM. The CDR3 here is CASSLLGELHGYTF. The CDR3 nucleotides read TGTGCCAGCAGTTTACTAGGGGAATTACATGGCTACACCTTC.

The chain couples TRBV29-1 to TRBJ1-5; D is undetermined. Trimming took off 4 bases at V and 3 bases at J, with 7 bases between the two ends. CDR3 length: 12 residues. Germline values: CDR1 SQVTM, CDR2 ANQGSEA. DNA for the CDR3: TGCAGCGTTGCGGTCGACAATCAGCCCCAGCATTTT. It is translated as CSVAVDNQPQHF.

The CDR3 spells CASGTGTSRYEQYF. CDR3 sequence (DNA): TGCGCCAGCGGTACCGGGACTAGCCGGTACGAGCAGTACTTC. V is TRBV10-1 and J is TRBJ2-7; 9 nucleotides line up with TRBD2. This CDR3 spans 14 amino acids. Unmatched junction bases numbered 9, after V lost 8 bases and J lost 4 bases. Germline-derived CDR1 and CDR2 are WNHNN and SYGVQD (reference sequence).

The sample holds one count of this clone. This chain connects TRBV9 to TRBJ2-5, with D unclear. CDR1 is SGDLS and CDR2 is YYNGEE in the germline V gene. CDR3 size: 14 residues. Trimming shortened V by 0 bases and J by 1 base, and 7 bases separated the two germline ends. In nucleotides, the CDR3 is TGTGCCAGCAGCGTAGAAGCCCTCCAAGAGACCCAGTACTTC. As protein: CASSVEALQETQYF.

The J gene is TRBJ1-2, the V gene TRBV5-1; the D is unclear. Between the trimmed V and J ends, which lost 0 bases and 0 bases, there was a span of 15 bases. Germline CDR1 and CDR2: SGHRS and YFSETQ. CDR3 length equals 17 residues. The CDR3 reads CASSLVLDTESNYGYTF. CDR3 bases: TGCGCCAGCAGCTTGGTACTTGACACCGAATCTAACTATGGCTACACCTTC.

The chain employs TRBV29-1 and TRBJ1-2, with D possibly TRBD1 on 6 matching bases. This CDR3 has 13 amino acids. The V end lost 4 bases, the J end lost 3 bases, and 12 bases lay between the germline ends. The germline V gene encodes CDR1 SQVTM and CDR2 ANQGSEA. The CDR3, as DNA: TGCAGCGTTGTAACAGGGTTGGACTATGGCTACACCTTC. It encodes CSVVTGLDYGYTF.

The chain employs TRBV21-1 and TRBJ2-7; TRBD1 is the table's D call, not checked against the DNA. TRBV21-1 is a recognized pseudogene. CDR3 size: 15 residues. The CDR3 region is CASEGERGSRHEQYF. CDR3 sequence (DNA): TGTGCCAGCGAGGGGGAGAGGGGGAGTCGCCACGAGCAGTACTTC.

V and J are TRBV28 and TRBJ2-7; TRBD1 matches at 10 bases. V was pared by 6 bases and J by 4 bases, with 12 bases of the junction left unmatched. The CDR3 runs 16 residues. Germline CDR1 and CDR2: MDHEN and SYDVKM. CDR3 bases: TGTGCCAGCAGGTTACCGACCGGGACAGGGGTTTACGAGCAGTACTTC. Its protein product is CASRLPTGTGVYEQYF. Full variable domain (outside the CDR3, taken from reference TRBV28 and TRBJ2-7): DVKVTQSSRYLVKRTGEKVFLECVQDMDHENMFWYRQDPGLGLRLIYFSYDVKMKEKGDIPEGYSVSREKKERFSLILESASTNQTSMYLCASRLPTGTGVYEQYFGPGTRLTVT.

J is TRBJ1-4 and V is TRBV6-1, with D possibly matching TRBD1 (6 bases). Germline V CDR1 and CDR2: MNHNS, SASEGT. This CDR3 is built from 13 residues. Between the trimmed V and J ends, which lost 8 bases and 3 bases, there was a span of 10 bases. The CDR3 loop is CASRNRANEKLFF. The CDR3 nucleotides read TGTGCCAGCCGCAACAGGGCTAATGAAAAACTGTTTTTT.

The rearrangement uses TRBV11-2 and TRBJ2-2; unclear D gene. CDR1 is SGHAT, CDR2 FQNNGV, per germline. This CDR3 is built from 12 residues. V was pared by 1 base and J by 8 bases, with 5 bases between. Here the CDR3 DNA reads TGTGCCAGCAGCTTAGTACAGGGGGAGCTGTTTTTT. Translation: CASSLVQGELFF.

The chain joins TRBV21-1 to TRBJ1-2. TRBV21-1 is a recognized pseudogene. This CDR3 is built from 14 residues. For the CDR3, the DNA is TGTGCCAGCGGGGGGGAGGGCCCTAACTATGGCTACACCTTC. It is translated as CASGGEGPNYGYTF.

The genes are TRBV9 and TRBJ2-2; 9 nucleotides match TRBD1. V lost 0 bases and J lost 3; bases outside the gene matches: 3. Germline V CDR1 and CDR2: SGDLS, YYNGEE. CDR3 length: 16 residues. This CDR3 is CASSVDGTGYTGELFF. The CDR3 coding sequence is TGTGCCAGCAGCGTAGACGGGACAGGGTACACCGGGGAGCTGTTTTTT.

The V gene is TRBV11-2, the J gene TRBJ1-1; 8 bases agree with TRBD1. Trimming took 3 bases from V and 1 from J; bases not matched to a gene: 7. The germline V gene encodes CDR1 SGHAT and CDR2 FQNNGV. This CDR3 contains 16 residues. The CDR3 protein is CASSFNRDRTNTEAFF. CDR3 nucleotide sequence: TGTGCCAGCAGCTTTAACCGGGACAGGACGAACACTGAAGCTTTCTTT.

V is TRBV19 and J is TRBJ1-6; 8 nucleotides match TRBD1. The CDR3 has 14 amino acids. In germline, CDR1 is LNHDA, CDR2 SQIVND (reference sequence). Germline trimming cut 7 bases from V and 11 bases from J; bases unmatched to any gene: 10. The CDR3 DNA is TGTGCCAGTACTCCAAGGACAGGGCGCGCACCCCTCCACTTT. The encoded protein is CASTPRTGRAPLHF.

This clone has only a few counts. The chain joins TRBV27 to TRBJ1-5; D may be TRBD1 (6 bases). Germline CDR1 is MNHEY and CDR2 is SMNVEV (reference sequence). V lost 3 bases and J lost 3, with 9 bases in between. The CDR3 runs to 14 residues. CDR3 loop: CASSLTGSNQPQHF. The CDR3 nucleotides read TGTGCCAGCAGTTTGACAGGATCCAATCAGCCCCAGCATTTT.

V is TRBV2 and J is TRBJ2-3; 11 bases agree with TRBD2. Trimming at V came to 4 bases and at J to 1 base, leaving 4 bases not matched to a gene. The CDR3 runs 16 residues. Per the germline V gene, CDR1 is SNHLY and CDR2 is FYNNEI. CDR3 protein: CASSGVGLAGTDTQYF. CDR3 nucleotides: TGTGCCAGCAGTGGGGTGGGACTAGCGGGCACAGATACGCAGTATTTT.

This rearrangement joins TRBV27 to TRBJ1-5, with 10 bases fitting TRBD1. Germline V CDR1 and CDR2: MNHEY, SMNVEV (reference sequence). V gave up 5 bases and J gave up 4 bases; unmatched junction bases: 2. The CDR3 totals 14 residues. DNA of the CDR3: TGTGCCAGCAGTCGACAGGGGGCGAATCAGCCCCAGCATTTT. Its translation is CASSRQGANQPQHF.

The rearrangement uses TRBV2 and TRBJ1-5, with D perhaps TRBD1 (6 bases). CDR1 is SNHLY and CDR2 is FYNNEI in the germline V gene. This CDR3 spans 15 amino acids. V was shortened by 4 bases and J by 4 bases, with 14 bases between the two germline ends. Written as DNA, the CDR3 is TGTGCCAGCAGTGCGATGGACAGTAAGAATCAGCCCCAGCATTTT. It is translated as CASSAMDSKNQPQHF.

CDR3 DNA: TGTGCCAGCAGTGTCCGGACTGCCAATTCACCCCTCCACTTT. Translating it yields CASSVRTANSPLHF. V usage is TRBV2 and J usage is TRBJ1-6; D remains unclear. CDR3 size: 14 residues. V lost 4 bases and J 7 bases, leaving 11 bases between the germline ends. Germline lookup yields CDR1 SNHLY and CDR2 FYNNEI.

The CDR3 bases are TGTGCCAGCAGCTTAGCGGGAGCCGTAAATGAGCAGTTCTTC. Protein: CASSLAGAVNEQFF. J is TRBJ2-1 and V is TRBV11-2, with D possibly being TRBD2 (6 bases). The germline gives CDR1 SGHAT, CDR2 FQNNGV. The CDR3 has 14 residues. V gave up 1 base and J gave up 7 bases, with 11 bases separating them.

This chain uses TRBV2 with TRBJ2-4; 12 nucleotides align to TRBD2. After removal of 7 bases from V and 7 bases from J, the junction contained 11 bases not matched to a gene. The CDR3 runs to 16 residues. The germline CDR1 and CDR2 sequences are SNHLY and FYNNEI. The CDR3 DNA follows: TGTGCCAGCACTCTTCTAGCGGGAGGGCTGGGGAACATTCAGTACTTC. This encodes CASTLLAGGLGNIQYF.